The 26 T cell receptor beta chains reported below all come from one sample, sequenced in a study of blood T cell repertoires in COVID-19. Clones were sequenced by immunoSEQ multiplex PCR, and TCRdb holds only the in-frame ones, with some missing. Of 150,000 or so clones in the sample, under 85% were seen once. Sequencing was performed on peripheral blood. These TCRs come from a man between 60 and 75 years old with COVID-19, enrolled during active disease.

In DNA form, the CDR3 reads TGTGCCAGCAGCTCGGTCGGAGGACTAGCGTTCGGCGAGCAGTACTTC. It encodes CASSSVGGLAFGEQYF. V and J are TRBV14 and TRBJ2-7; 9 nucleotides match TRBD2. The CDR3 totals 16 residues. V shed 5 bases and J 6 bases; nucleotides not matched to a gene: 14. Germline-derived CDR1 and CDR2 are SGHDN and FVKESK. Full variable domain (remainder filled in from reference TRBV14 and TRBJ2-7): EAGVTQFPSHSVIEKGQTVTLRCDPISGHDNLYWYRRVMGKEIKFLLHFVKESKQDESGMPNNRFLAERTGGTYSTLKVQPAELEDSGVYFCASSSVGGLAFGEQYFGPGTRLTVT.

This clone was picked up one time. V gene TRBV2 combines with J gene TRBJ1-5; D might be TRBD1 (6 bases). The CDR3 covers 16 residues. V was cut by 6 bases and J by 7 bases, with 22 bases left in between. Germline lookup yields CDR1 SNHLY and CDR2 FYNNEI. CDR3 sequence reads: CASSSEQGNQGQPQHF. For the CDR3, the DNA is TGTGCCAGCAGCTCCGAACAGGGAAACCAAGGGCAGCCCCAGCATTTT.

The chain is built from TRBV6-4 and TRBJ1-6; no firm D call. The CDR3 contains 14 residues. V lost 3 bases and J lost 7, with 10 bases in between. Germline V gene sequence: CDR1 MRHNA, CDR2 SNTAGT. The CDR3 is CASSDGVRNSPLHF. The CDR3 bases are TGTGCCAGCAGTGATGGTGTTCGGAATTCACCCCTCCACTTT.

The rearrangement links TRBV4-2 to TRBJ2-2; a possible D gene is TRBD2 (6 bases). The CDR3 totals 17 residues. In germline, CDR1 is LGHNA, CDR2 YNFKEQ. V gave up 0 bases and J gave up 8 bases, with 19 bases separating them. The DNA for the CDR3 is TGTGCCAGCAGCCAAGATTGGGATGGACTACGCACGGGGGAGCTGTTTTTT. It codes for CASSQDWDGLRTGELFF.

This clone has a handful of counts. The rearrangement uses TRBV18 and TRBJ1-3; D uncertain. The V and J ends lost 3 bases and 0 bases respectively, with 9 bases between them. CDR1 and CDR2 (germline): KGHSH, LQKENI. The CDR3 has 15 amino acids. The CDR3 here is CASSPSAYSGNTIYF. CDR3 bases: TGTGCCAGCTCACCCTCAGCGTACTCTGGAAACACCATATATTTT.

The chain has TRBV5-1 and TRBJ2-5; tentatively, D is TRBD2 (6 bases). The length of the CDR3 is 15 residues. V lost 5 bases, J lost 9 bases, and 23 bases lay in between. Germline V gives CDR1 SGHRS, CDR2 YFSETQ. Here the CDR3 DNA reads TGCGCCAGCAGTCCTGAGTCGGGGTCCGGGGGAGCCCAGTACTTC. This sequence encodes CASSPESGSGGAQYF.

This chain connects TRBV4-2 to TRBJ1-1, with 7 bases identical to TRBD1. This CDR3 comprises 13 residues. J lost 10 bases, V lost 0 bases, and 5 bases had no gene match. CDR1 LGHNA and CDR2 YNFKEQ come from the germline V gene. CDR3 residues: CASSQDGTVGAFF. The CDR3, as DNA: TGTGCCAGCAGCCAAGATGGGACAGTCGGAGCTTTCTTT.

This chain links TRBV18 with TRBJ1-3; unclear D gene. V lost 5 bases and J lost 0, with 23 bases in between. The germline V gene has CDR1 KGHSH and CDR2 LQKENI. The CDR3 sequence is 19 residues long. The CDR3 region is CASSANRFSGSSSGNTIYF. In DNA form, the CDR3 reads TGTGCCAGCTCAGCTAATAGGTTTTCAGGATCTTCCTCTGGAAACACCATATATTTT.

The chain carries TRBV27 and TRBJ1-1; 10 nucleotides agree with TRBD1. Losses at the gene ends were 2 bases for V and 1 base for J; bases not matched to a gene: 4. CDR3 length equals 16 residues. CDR1 and CDR2 (germline): MNHEY, SMNVEV (reference sequence). The CDR3 region is CASSLTGTGANTEAFF. The CDR3 DNA reads TGTGCCAGCAGTTTAACCGGGACAGGGGCGAACACTGAAGCTTTCTTT.

This clone was recorded only once. CDR3 bases: TGTGCCTGGAGTGTGGCAGATAATTCACCCCTCCACTTT. The encoded protein is CAWSVADNSPLHF. The rearrangement uses TRBV30 and TRBJ1-6; D is unclear. The CDR3 has 13 amino acids. V gave up 0 bases and J gave up 5 bases, with 5 bases separating them. From germline, CDR1 is GTSNPN and CDR2 SVGIG (reference sequence).

As concerns this clone: Other DNA sequences in the sample encode the same CDR3. The chain has TRBV10-3 and TRBJ1-1; tentative D call: TRBD1 (5 bases). Trimming shortened V by 5 bases and J by 1 base, and 8 bases separated the two germline ends. Germline CDR1 and CDR2: ENHRY and SYGVKD. The CDR3 totals 13 residues. CDR3 nucleotides: TGTGCCATCAGTCAGGGTGCGAACACTGAAGCTTTCTTT. Translation: CAISQGANTEAFF.

This rearrangement joins TRBV14 to TRBJ2-2, with D maybe TRBD2 (5 bases). V shed 3 bases and J shed 0 bases, with 8 bases lying between them. From germline, CDR1 is SGHDN and CDR2 FVKESK. The length of the CDR3 is 15 residues. CDR3 in DNA: TGTGCCAGCAGCCAGGGGAGTGCGAACACCGGGGAGCTGTTTTTT. Protein sequence: CASSQGSANTGELFF.

The V call is TRBV18, the J call TRBJ1-5; 9 positions agree with TRBD1. Germline loops: CDR1 KGHSH, CDR2 LQKENI. The J segment lost 6 bases and the V segment lost 6 bases, leaving 12 bases of the junction unmatched. This CDR3 has 16 residues. CDR3 in amino acids: CASSAWGQGEGQPQHF. The CDR3, as DNA: TGTGCCAGCTCCGCCTGGGGACAGGGTGAAGGTCAGCCCCAGCATTTT.

The chain links TRBV5-1 to TRBJ2-7; TRBD1 matches at 8 bases. Germline CDR1 SGHRS, CDR2 YFSETQ. This CDR3 is 14 amino acids long. V was pared by 3 bases and J by 2 bases, with 4 bases of the junction left unmatched. CDR3 amino acids: CASSYDRGPYEQYF. The CDR3 DNA sequence: TGCGCCAGCAGCTACGACAGGGGACCCTACGAGCAGTACTTC.

This clone was found a few times. The chain has TRBV29-1 and TRBJ1-1; D may be TRBD1 (6 bases). Trimming stripped 4 bases from V and 3 bases from J, with 12 bases between. The CDR3 has 13 residues. In germline, CDR1 is SQVTM, CDR2 ANQGSEA. The CDR3 DNA reads as TGCAGCGTTGGAACAGGGTTGGACACTGAAGCTTTCTTT. Amino acid sequence: CSVGTGLDTEAFF.

The rearrangement links TRBV5-1 to TRBJ1-2; perhaps TRBD1 as D (6 bases). This CDR3 is 15 amino acids long. Germline V CDR1 and CDR2: SGHRS, YFSETQ. Trimming stripped 3 bases from V and 7 bases from J, with 19 bases between. DNA of the CDR3: TGCGCCAGCAGCTGGGGTTACCTGGGGGCGCGTGGCTACACCTTC. Encoded protein: CASSWGYLGARGYTF. The whole variable domain, filled in from reference TRBV5-1 and TRBJ1-2, reads KAGVTQTPRYLIKTRGQQVTLSCSPISGHRSVSWYQQTPGQGLQFLFEYFSETQRNKGNFPGRFSGRQFSNSRSEMNVSTLELGDSALYLCASSWGYLGARGYTFGSGTRLTVV.

This chain uses TRBV5-6 with TRBJ1-2; weak D call: TRBD1 (6 bases). This CDR3 is built from 14 residues. The ends were cut back, 4 bases at V and 7 bases at J, with 17 bases in the middle. Germline V gives CDR1 SGHDT, CDR2 YYEEEE. The CDR3 sequence is CASSPGQPPRGYTF. DNA for the CDR3: TGTGCCAGCAGCCCCGGACAGCCACCACGTGGCTACACCTTC.

The rearrangement links TRBV21-1 to TRBJ1-6. TRBV21-1 is classified as a pseudogene. This CDR3 has 15 residues. The CDR3 reads CASSRRPKRNSPLHF. In DNA form, the CDR3 reads TGTGCCAGCAGCCGACGACCAAAGAGGAATTCACCCCTCCACTTT.

The rearrangement joins TRBV9 to TRBJ2-1; 9 bases align to TRBD1. V shed 4 bases, J shed 5 bases, and the junction held 10 bases outside the gene matches. This CDR3 has 16 amino acids. CDR1 is SGDLS, CDR2 YYNGEE, per germline. The CDR3 region is CASSKGGTGINNEQFF. The DNA for the CDR3 is TGTGCCAGCAGCAAAGGGGGGACAGGGATCAACAATGAGCAGTTCTTC.

The chain uses TRBV30 and TRBJ2-5; 8 nucleotides line up with TRBD2. The CDR3 length is 18 residues. Germline CDR1 reads GTSNPN; CDR2 reads SVGIG (reference sequence). J lost 4 bases, V lost 0 bases, and 16 bases had no gene match. This CDR3 is CAWSVGGGTRRYTETQYF. CDR3 nucleotide sequence: TGTGCCTGGAGTGTCGGGGGGGGGACGAGGCGATACACAGAGACCCAGTACTTC.

The V and J genes are TRBV7-2 and TRBJ2-5; 7 bases are a match to TRBD1. Germline V gene data show CDR1 as SGHTA and CDR2 as FQGNSA. The CDR3 has 14 amino acids. Trimming took 2 bases from V and 5 from J; bases not matched to a gene: 5. CDR3 loop: CASSLIGGGETQYF. CDR3 in DNA: TGTGCCAGCAGCTTAATAGGGGGCGGGGAGACCCAGTACTTC.

The V and J genes are TRBV11-3 and TRBJ2-7, with 8 bases matching TRBD2. The germline CDR1 and CDR2 sequences are SGHNT and YENEEA. CDR3 length: 17 residues. With 4 bases clipped from V and 0 bases from J, the junction kept 11 bases outside the gene matches. The CDR3 DNA reads as TGTGCCAGCAGCTCCATCAGAAGCGGGAGAGTCTCCTACGAGCAGTACTTC. As protein: CASSSIRSGRVSYEQYF.

This chain connects TRBV9 to TRBJ1-5; 7 nucleotides align to TRBD1. V lost 4 bases, J lost 7 bases, and 5 bases stayed unmatched. In germline, CDR1 is SGDLS, CDR2 YYNGEE. The CDR3 length is 13 residues. CDR3: CASSSGQEQPQHF. The CDR3 DNA is TGTGCCAGCAGCTCCGGACAGGAGCAGCCCCAGCATTTT.

The chain is built from TRBV6-1 and TRBJ1-2; no firm D call. CDR3 length: 14 amino acids. Germline values: CDR1 MNHNS, CDR2 SASEGT. V was cut by 3 bases and J by 4 bases, with 12 bases left in between. CDR3 loop: CASSESRDFYGYTF. CDR3 nucleotides: TGTGCCAGCAGTGAGTCCCGGGATTTCTATGGCTACACCTTC.

The chain couples TRBV28 to TRBJ1-5, with D maybe TRBD1 (6 bases). Germline loops: CDR1 MDHEN, CDR2 SYDVKM. V lost 2 bases and J 0 bases, leaving 14 bases between the germline ends. The CDR3 loop spans 17 amino acids. The CDR3 DNA is TGTGCCAGCAGTTTAAGTACAGGGAAATATAGCAATCAGCCCCAGCATTTT. It specifies CASSLSTGKYSNQPQHF. The full variable domain, completed using reference TRBV28 and TRBJ1-5, is DVKVTQSSRYLVKRTGEKVFLECVQDMDHENMFWYRQDPGLGLRLIYFSYDVKMKEKGDIPEGYSVSREKKERFSLILESASTNQTSMYLCASSLSTGKYSNQPQHFGDGTRLSIL.

The chain carries TRBV6-1 and TRBJ1-1; D call uncertain. The CDR3 is made up of 16 amino acids. Germline CDR1 MNHNS, CDR2 SASEGT. Trimming pared 3 bases from V and 0 bases from J, leaving 14 bases between. CDR3 DNA: TGTGCCAGCAGTGACCCTGCCCGGGTGGTGAACACTGAAGCTTTCTTT. It specifies CASSDPARVVNTEAFF.